These T cell receptor beta chains were read from a single sample in a study of CXCR3-negative and CXCR3-positive naive CD8 T cells. TCRdb reprocessed the 5' RACE reads and keeps a single row for each CDR3 protein, giving no DNA. This repertoire includes roughly 40,000 distinct CDR3 sequences. The sample comprised memory CD8+ T cells from blood. Receptors were obtained from a human donor in good health. Some clones in this sample may be carry-over from other donors' samples. Both conserved end residues are part of each CDR3. Size is stated for part of the rows, as once, few or many counts, or as a class when the clone is expanded.

V,J,size,CDR3
TRBV12-3/TRBV12-4,TRBJ2-2,.,CASSTPTENTGELFF
TRBV7-8,TRBJ1-4,.,CASSLGRNLEKLFF
TRBV4-3,TRBJ2-7,.,CASSQDGREMYF
TRBV10-2,TRBJ2-1,.,CASSESGRGNYNEQFF
TRBV10-1,TRBJ1-2,large,CASSVISWGYGYTF
TRBV28,TRBJ2-3,.,CASSFLRGLTDTQYF
TRBV4-2,TRBJ2-1,.,CASSQLNGGAGSYNEQFF
TRBV19,TRBJ2-7,.,CASQEGSHEQYF
TRBV5-4,TRBJ2-1,.,CASSGTGVEQFF
TRBV30,TRBJ1-1,.,CAWSLGQGNAEAFF
TRBV5-5,TRBJ1-1,.,CASSLYTEAFF
TRBV20-1,TRBJ2-7,.,CSARGVGDYEQYF
TRBV19,TRBJ2-1,.,CASSVSGETYNEQFF
TRBV5-1,TRBJ2-1,.,CASSPTNYNEQFF
TRBV6-5,TRBJ2-7,.,CASSYLDRVYEQYF
TRBV12-3/TRBV12-4,TRBJ2-7,.,CASSPGTASLGQYF
TRBV20-1,TRBJ2-1,.,CSARVASGRAAEQFF
TRBV28,TRBJ2-7,.,CASSSPRDFYSYEQYF
TRBV13,TRBJ1-5,.,CASSLSWHGGNQPQHF
TRBV6-4,TRBJ2-7,.,CASRTGGHEQYF
TRBV7-9,TRBJ2-7,.,CASSMTSGVLYEQYF
TRBV5-5,TRBJ2-3,.,CASSSPLSTDTQYF
TRBV7-2,TRBJ2-3,.,CASSLVDPHSGGASLTDTQYF
TRBV27,TRBJ2-7,.,CASGPTDAYEQYF
TRBV5-1,TRBJ2-1,.,CASSLAADFYNEQFF
TRBV20-1,TRBJ1-5,.,CSARAPHSNQPQHF
TRBV29-1,TRBJ1-2,.,CSVDIAGTGSGDYGYTF